The clone carrying this T cell receptor beta chain was seen many times. Its specificity is unknown. The sample is drawn from a study of T cells in Graves' hyperthyroidism and ophthalmopathy. Study outcomes and limitations: Progression to ophthalmopathy was predicted a median of roughly 6.6 months early.

RNA transcripts yielded amplified TCR beta CDR3 regions. First-round RT-PCR of the TCR CDR3 relied on the HTBI primer set. One entry per CDR3 protein results from TCRdb running MiXCR on the multiplex PCR reads. The data contain approximately 380,000 distinct CDR3 sequences, less than 20% of them singletons. Germline CDR1 is SGHVS and CDR2 is FNYEAQ. This CDR3 is 16 amino acids long. V shed 4 bases and J shed 7 bases, with 23 bases lying between them. Lactation, pregnancy, other autoimmune disease or uncontrolled infection led to exclusion of patients. Out of roughly 9.1 ml of fresh peripheral blood came the PBMCs.

The V call is TRBV7-6, the J call TRBJ2-7; TRBD1 might be the D (5 bases). Input material: blood. The TCR comes from a man aged 18 to 29 with Graves' ophthalmopathy. The CDR3 protein is CASSSNQGADIREQYF. In DNA form, the CDR3 reads TGTGCCAGCAGCTCAAATCAAGGCGCGGACATACGGGAGCAGTACTTC.